This T cell receptor (beta chain) was found in a study of T cells in women clearing cervical HPV infection. Points on this clone: The read ends 3 residues early relative to the CDR3; the germline J gene fills the gap.

CDR1 and CDR2 from the germline V gene are SGHRS and YFSETQ. CDR3 size: 13 residues. Some clones are missing from TCRdb's copy, which holds only in-frame ones; the method was immunoSEQ multiplex PCR. Its table records more than 20,000 clones. The sequencing input was blood buffy coat. This TCR came from a woman between 18 and 70 years old with a cervical HPV16 infection that either progressed to CIN3+ or cleared (not recorded which). The J gene is TRBJ1-1, the V gene TRBV5-1, with D possibly matching TRBD1 (6 bases). CDR3 amino acids: CASSSGTGTEAFF. The CDR3 DNA, read in part, is TGCGCCAGCAGCTCGGGGACCGGGACAGAA. Supplemented by reference TRBV5-1 and TRBJ1-1, the full variable domain reads KAGVTQTPRYLIKTRGQQVTLSCSPISGHRSVSWYQQTPGQGLQFLFEYFSETQRNKGNFPGRFSGRQFSNSRSEMNVSTLELGDSALYLCASSSGTGTEAFFGQGTRLTVV.